These 23 T cell receptor beta chains share one sample of origin, sequenced in a study of early T cells in non-severe SARS-CoV-2 infection. Via MiXCR, TCRdb re-called the 5' RACE reads, giving one row per CDR3 protein. This table has 45,000 to 70,000 distinct CDR3 sequences, 7.7% appearing once. The specimen was whole blood, collected at baseline. These receptor sequences come from an adult who was a healthcare worker with PCR-confirmed SARS-CoV-2 infection or an uninfected control (not recorded which).

The chain couples TRBV20-1 to TRBJ2-7, with D tentatively TRBD2 (7 bases). Looked up from germline, CDR1 is DFQATT and CDR2 is SNEGSKA (reference sequence). The CDR3 is made up of 15 amino acids. The V end was cut by 3 bases, the J end by 5 bases, with 20 bases between. The CDR3 DNA is TGCAGTGCTAGCCGAAGGGGGGGCAGGGGCAACGAGCAGTACTTC. Translation gives CSASRRGGRGNEQYF.

This clonotype has a count of ten or more. The chain has TRBV7-9 and TRBJ2-7; TRBD1 might be the D (5 bases). The length of the CDR3 is 13 residues. The V gene lost 8 bases and the J gene lost 5 bases, with 16 bases spanning the gap. Germline CDR1 is SEHNR and CDR2 is FQNEAQ (reference sequence). In nucleotides, the CDR3 is TGTGCCAGCCTAGGGGTGATCAGCCACGAGCAGTACTTC. Protein sequence: CASLGVISHEQYF.

This clonotype was counted between two and nine times. The rearrangement joins TRBV7-6 to TRBJ2-4, with D perhaps TRBD2 (6 bases). V was clipped by 0 bases and J by 1 base, with 13 bases between them. In germline, CDR1 is SGHVS, CDR2 FNYEAQ. CDR3 length: 17 residues. CDR3 region: CASSLAAGSRAKNIQYF. The CDR3 DNA sequence: TGTGCCAGCAGCTTAGCAGCGGGCAGCAGGGCCAAAAACATTCAGTACTTC.

This sequence joins TRBV2 and TRBJ1-5; TRBD1 matches at 7 bases. V was pared by 5 bases and J by 5 bases, with 3 bases of the junction left unmatched. Germline loops: CDR1 SNHLY, CDR2 FYNNEI. The CDR3 is made up of 13 amino acids. This CDR3 is CASSLGQDQPQHF. The CDR3 coding sequence is TGTGCCAGCAGTTTAGGACAGGATCAGCCCCAGCATTTT. The variable domain in full, with the rest retrieved from reference TRBV2 and TRBJ1-5, is EPEVTQTPSHQVTQMGQEVILRCVPISNHLYFYWYRQILGQKVEFLVSFYNNEISEKSEIFDDQFSVERPDGSNFTLKIRSTKLEDSAMYFCASSLGQDQPQHFGDGTRLSIL.

This clonotype was counted between two and nine times. This chain connects TRBV27 to TRBJ1-1, with 7 bases matching TRBD1. V shed 4 bases and J 5 bases; nucleotides not matched to a gene: 4. The CDR3 covers 13 residues. Germline V gene sequence: CDR1 MNHEY, CDR2 SMNVEV (reference sequence). This chain's CDR3 is CASSSTGVTEAFF. The CDR3, as DNA: TGTGCCAGCAGTTCCACAGGGGTTACTGAAGCTTTCTTT.

This clonotype was picked up a small number of times. The J gene is TRBJ2-7, the V gene TRBV12-3 or TRBV12-4, with D possibly being TRBD1 (5 bases). V gave up 3 bases and J gave up 1 base, with 10 bases separating them. There are 14 residues in the CDR3. CDR3 DNA sequence: TGTGCCAGCAGTTTCACCAGGGTTTCCTACGAGCAGTACTTC. It translates to CASSFTRVSYEQYF.

There are many counts of this clonotype. This rearrangement joins TRBV4-1 to TRBJ2-1; TRBD2 matches at 9 bases. Trimming at V came to 1 base and at J to 8 bases, leaving 6 bases not matched to a gene. The CDR3 is 15 amino acids. Per germline, CDR1 MGHRA and CDR2 YSYEKL. CDR3 coding DNA: TGCGCCAGCAGCCAAGGCGGGACTAGCCCCCATGAGCAGTTCTTC. It yields the protein CASSQGGTSPHEQFF.

This sequence joins TRBV24-1 and TRBJ2-2; no clear D gene. Trimming left V 4 bases short and J 5 bases short, with 19 bases between. The CDR3 consists of 17 residues. Germline V gene sequence: CDR1 KGHDR, CDR2 SFDVKD. This CDR3 reads CATSDPGRSLTTGELFF. The CDR3 DNA reads as TGTGCCACCAGTGACCCCGGACGTAGCCTGACAACCGGGGAGCTGTTTTTT.

This clonotype was seen at least ten times. The CDR3 sequence: CSVEEGGEAFF. The CDR3 coding sequence is TGCAGCGTTGAAGAGGGAGGTGAAGCTTTCTTT. The rearrangement uses TRBV29-1 and TRBJ1-1, with D unresolved. CDR1 SQVTM and CDR2 ANQGSEA come from the germline V gene. The V gene lost 0 bases and the J gene lost 7 bases, with 6 bases spanning the gap. The length of the CDR3 is 11 residues.

This clonotype was seen ten or more times. The genes are TRBV7-6 and TRBJ2-1; perhaps TRBD1 as D (6 bases). Deletions cut 2 bases from V and 2 bases from J, with 10 bases between. This CDR3 spans 15 amino acids. Germline loops: CDR1 SGHVS, CDR2 FNYEAQ. CDR3 residues: CASSLTGWAYNEQFF. The CDR3 DNA sequence: TGTGCCAGCAGCTTAACAGGGTGGGCCTACAATGAGCAGTTCTTC.

There are a few counts of this clonotype. This chain connects TRBV5-6 to TRBJ2-1, with D perhaps TRBD2 (5 bases). The CDR3 covers 17 residues. V dropped 0 bases and J dropped 1 base, with 14 bases sitting between them. Looked up from germline, CDR1 is SGHDT and CDR2 is YYEEEE. CDR3 nucleotide sequence: TGTGCCAGCAGCTTGGGACAAACTAGGAGGTCCTACAATGAGCAGTTCTTC. Translating gives CASSLGQTRRSYNEQFF. The full variable domain, rest sourced from reference TRBV5-6 and TRBJ2-1, is DAGVTQSPTHLIKTRGQQVTLRCSPKSGHDTVSWYQQALGQGPQFIFQYYEEEERQRGNFPDRFSGHQFPNYSSELNVNALLLGDSALYLCASSLGQTRRSYNEQFFGPGTRLTVL.

The sample holds many counts of this clonotype. This chain links TRBV11-1 with TRBJ2-5; D not certain. This CDR3 is 16 amino acids long. With 5 bases removed from V and 2 bases from J, the gap between germline ends came to 18 bases. Germline-derived CDR1 and CDR2 are SGHAT and FQDESV (reference sequence). This chain's CDR3 is CASSLGWAGVQETQYF. In DNA, the CDR3 is TGTGCCAGCAGCCTTGGTTGGGCAGGAGTACAAGAGACCCAGTACTTC.

This clonotype was detected a few times. This chain uses TRBV3-1 with TRBJ1-5; TRBD1 matches at 7 bases. This CDR3 has 12 residues. CDR1 LGHDT and CDR2 YNNKEL come from the germline V gene (reference sequence). J gave up 10 bases and V 5 bases, and 5 bases lay outside the gene matches. The CDR3 DNA reads as TGTGCCAGCAGCGTACAGGGGAACCCCCAGCATTTT. Amino acids: CASSVQGNPQHF.

The V and J genes are TRBV28 and TRBJ1-5, with D unresolved. Germline V gene data show CDR1 as MDHEN and CDR2 as SYDVKM. The CDR3 has 12 amino acids. The V gene lost 6 bases and the J gene lost 4 bases, with 7 bases spanning the gap. The CDR3 reads CASRVSNQPQHF. The CDR3 nucleotides read TGTGCCAGCAGGGTCTCGAATCAGCCCCAGCATTTT.

This clonotype was picked up many times. The chain carries TRBV5-1 and TRBJ2-3; D unclear. This CDR3 is built from 12 residues. Trimming cost V 3 bases and J 9 bases, with 11 bases left between them. CDR1 is SGHRS and CDR2 is YFSETQ in the germline V gene. CDR3 region: CASSSDLGTQYF. The CDR3 DNA reads as TGCGCCAGCAGCTCTGACCTAGGCACGCAGTATTTT.

The chain joins TRBV5-4 to TRBJ1-2; D gene uncertain. CDR3 length equals 13 residues. Germline V gives CDR1 SGHNT, CDR2 YYREEE (reference sequence). V shed 4 bases and J shed 5 bases, with 12 bases lying between them. The CDR3 coding sequence is TGTGCCAGCAGCCTTGACGGAGATTATGGCTACACCTTC. It specifies CASSLDGDYGYTF.

The chain is built from TRBV6-2 or TRBV6-3 and TRBJ2-7; 7 bases map to TRBD1. V gave up 10 bases and J gave up 1 base; unmatched junction bases: 7. Germline CDR1 MNHEY, CDR2 SVGEGT. The CDR3 runs 13 residues. CDR3 amino acids: CATTGQPSYEQYF. CDR3 bases: TGTGCCACCACGGGACAGCCTTCCTACGAGCAGTACTTC.

This clonotype was seen ten or more times. V and J are TRBV28 and TRBJ2-1; D is undetermined. The CDR3 is 11 residues long. The V end was cut by 5 bases, the J end by 4 bases, with 3 bases between. Per the germline V gene, CDR1 is MDHEN and CDR2 is SYDVKM. The CDR3 loop is CASSAYNEQFF. In DNA, the CDR3 is TGTGCCAGCAGTGCGTACAATGAGCAGTTCTTC.

This clonotype was detected a few times. V usage is TRBV5-4 and J usage is TRBJ2-7; D remains unclear. Germline V gene data show CDR1 as SGHNT and CDR2 as YYREEE (reference sequence). CDR3 length equals 13 residues. Trimming left V 1 base short and J 2 bases short, with 7 bases between. The CDR3 bases are TGTGCCAGCAGCTTGCGACCTGCCTACGAGCAGTACTTC. Its translation is CASSLRPAYEQYF.

A few counts support this clonotype. This chain joins TRBV11-2 and TRBJ2-1; tentative D call: TRBD2 (5 bases). The CDR3 has 16 amino acids. The germline V gene has CDR1 SGHAT and CDR2 FQNNGV. Trimming stripped 0 bases from V and 7 bases from J, with 16 bases between. This chain's CDR3 is CASSLDHLGRENEQFF. In DNA, the CDR3 is TGTGCCAGCAGCTTAGATCATCTTGGAAGGGAGAATGAGCAGTTCTTC.

This rearrangement joins TRBV28 to TRBJ2-5; unclear D gene. The CDR3 loop spans 13 amino acids. Germline V gives CDR1 MDHEN, CDR2 SYDVKM. V shed 5 bases and J shed 1 base, with 8 bases lying between them. CDR3 in DNA: TGTGCCAGCAGTCCCACGGTCCAAGAGACCCAGTACTTC. Protein: CASSPTVQETQYF.

This clonotype was seen more than once but under ten times. The V gene is TRBV20-1, the J gene TRBJ1-3; possible D gene TRBD1, 5 bases. Trimming stripped 2 bases from V and 0 bases from J, with 14 bases between. Germline lookup yields CDR1 DFQATT and CDR2 SNEGSKA (reference sequence). The CDR3 runs 16 residues. CDR3 loop: CSARFPRGNSGNTIYF. Written as DNA, the CDR3 is TGCAGTGCTAGATTCCCCCGGGGGAACTCTGGAAACACCATATATTTT.

This clonotype turned up a few times. This sequence joins TRBV29-1 and TRBJ2-7; D is unclear. CDR1 and CDR2 from the germline V gene are SQVTM and ANQGSEA. The ends were cut back, 4 bases at V and 1 base at J, with 8 bases in the middle. There are 12 residues in the CDR3. CDR3 DNA: TGCAGCGTTGTCTCTCATTCCTACGAGCAGTACTTC. This sequence encodes CSVVSHSYEQYF.